Listed here are 23 T cell receptor beta chains from one sample, sequenced in a study of shared clonotypes between healthy human individuals. Terminally differentiated effector memory CD45RA+ cells were excluded by CCR7 positive selection of CD45RO-negative cells. The repertoire was sequenced with immunoSEQ multiplex PCR; TCRdb's copy has only in-frame clones and lacks some. The repertoire holds around 550,000 clones, with around 95% as singletons. The sample consisted of naive CD8+ T cells sorted from blood. These receptors came from a woman in her twenties or thirties in good health.

The rearrangement joins TRBV6-5 to TRBJ2-2; D gene uncertain. CDR1 is MNHEY, CDR2 SVGAGI, per germline. CDR3 size: 15 residues. V lost 4 bases to trimming and J lost 6 bases, with 15 bases between them. CDR3 coding DNA: TGTGCCAGCAGTTTGCGGTACCCCCAATCCGGGGAGCTGTTTTTT. This codes for CASSLRYPQSGELFF.

This clone was seen a single time. This chain links TRBV4-1 with TRBJ2-5, with D perhaps given as TRBD1 or TRBD2 (6 bases each). Trimming stripped 4 bases from V and 2 bases from J, with 14 bases between. The germline V gene has CDR1 MGHRA and CDR2 YSYEKL. The CDR3 loop spans 15 amino acids. DNA for the CDR3: TGCGCCAGCAGCCTTCTAGGGGGGTTGCAAGAGACCCAGTACTTC. Residues: CASSLLGGLQETQYF.

The chain links TRBV27 to TRBJ2-3, with 7 positions matching TRBD1. Germline CDR1 is MNHEY and CDR2 is SMNVEV (reference sequence). V trimming: 5 bases; J trimming: 0 bases; junction bases outside the gene matches: 5. The CDR3 spans 15 residues. CDR3 sequence: CASSMTGPSTDTQYF. CDR3 nucleotides: TGTGCCAGCAGTATGACAGGGCCAAGCACAGATACGCAGTATTTT.

This clone has a single count. The rearrangement links TRBV7-8 to TRBJ1-5; possibly TRBD1 for D (5 bases). The CDR3 spans 15 residues. Trimming shortened V by 4 bases and J by 4 bases, and 14 bases separated the two germline ends. Germline-derived CDR1 and CDR2 are SGHVS and FQNEAQ. The CDR3 coding sequence is TGTGCCAGCAGCTCGACAGTTAGCGGGAATCAGCCCCAGCATTTT. Its translation: CASSSTVSGNQPQHF.

This chain connects TRBV14 to TRBJ2-2, with D possibly being TRBD2 (6 bases). Deletions cut 4 bases from V and 1 base from J, with 7 bases between. The CDR3 runs 14 residues. The germline V gene encodes CDR1 SGHDN and CDR2 FVKESK. The CDR3 protein is CASSRRGNTGELFF. CDR3 nucleotide sequence: TGTGCCAGCAGCCGGAGGGGGAACACCGGGGAGCTGTTTTTT.

The V call is TRBV11-2, the J call TRBJ1-6, with 9 bases aligning to TRBD1. Germline assignment: CDR1 SGHAT and CDR2 FQNNGV. This CDR3 has 14 amino acids. The J segment lost 9 bases and the V segment lost 5 bases, leaving 5 bases of the junction unmatched. The CDR3 DNA reads as TGTGCCAGCAGCGCAACAGGGGGCATTTCACCCCTCCACTTT. Protein product: CASSATGGISPLHF.

The CDR3 DNA follows: TGTGCCAGCAGTGAGTTTGGGGGGCGGCAAGAGACCCAGTACTTC. Its translation is CASSEFGGRQETQYF. V is TRBV6-1 and J is TRBJ2-5; D is perhaps TRBD1 or TRBD2 (6 bases each). The V gene's germline CDR1 is MNHNS and CDR2 SASEGT. The CDR3 extends over 15 amino acids. The V end lost 3 bases, the J end lost 2 bases, and 13 bases lay between the germline ends.

The gene calls are TRBV15 and TRBJ2-2, with D possibly being TRBD2 (6 bases). CDR3 length: 13 residues. V lost 4 bases and J 6 bases, leaving 9 bases between the germline ends. The germline V gene encodes CDR1 LNHNV and CDR2 YYDKDF (reference sequence). CDR3 DNA: TGTGCCACCAGCAAAGGGGAGGCCGGGGAGCTGTTTTTT. Its protein is CATSKGEAGELFF.

The V call is TRBV27, the J call TRBJ1-1, with 12 bases that match TRBD1. The CDR3 loop spans 14 amino acids. CDR1 MNHEY and CDR2 SMNVEV come from the germline V gene (reference sequence). The V segment lost 6 bases and the J segment 7 bases; nucleotides outside the gene matches: 6. CDR3 residues: CASRGGTGGVEAFF. The CDR3 coding sequence is TGTGCCAGCAGGGGAGGGACAGGGGGCGTTGAAGCTTTCTTT.

The V call is TRBV5-1, the J call TRBJ2-3, with 11 bases fitting TRBD2. Germline assignment: CDR1 SGHRS and CDR2 YFSETQ. The CDR3 loop spans 17 amino acids. V gave up 0 bases and J gave up 2 bases; unmatched junction bases: 5. CDR3 in amino acids: CASSLVGLADLTDTQYF. For the CDR3, the DNA is TGCGCCAGCAGCTTGGTGGGACTAGCGGACCTCACAGATACGCAGTATTTT.

The J gene is TRBJ2-7, the V gene TRBV28; 9 bases are a match to TRBD1. The CDR3 has 16 amino acids. Trimming removed 5 bases from V and 3 bases from J; junction bases left unmatched: 11. Germline values: CDR1 MDHEN, CDR2 SYDVKM. This CDR3 reads CASSARIRTGDYEQYF. The CDR3 DNA follows: TGTGCCAGCAGTGCCCGTATCCGGACAGGGGACTACGAGCAGTACTTC.

The chain combines TRBV27 with TRBJ1-5, with a possible D match to TRBD1 (6 bases). Germline V gives CDR1 MNHEY, CDR2 SMNVEV (reference sequence). The CDR3 totals 12 residues. V was clipped by 8 bases and J by 7 bases, with 12 bases between them. In DNA form, the CDR3 reads TGTGCCAGCGCGATACAGGGACAGCCCCAGCATTTT. It is translated as CASAIQGQPQHF.

This clone was detected only a few times. The chain joins TRBV21-1 to TRBJ1-5; no check of the table's D call, TRBD1, against the DNA was made. TRBV21-1 is recorded as a pseudogene. There are 12 residues in the CDR3. The CDR3: CASRLPFTAQHF. For the CDR3, the DNA is TGTGCCAGCCGCCTCCCTTTTACAGCCCAGCATTTT.

This sequence joins TRBV28 and TRBJ2-1; a possible D gene is TRBD2 (6 bases). Germline assignment: CDR1 MDHEN and CDR2 SYDVKM. The V gene lost 3 bases and the J gene lost 6 bases, with 18 bases spanning the gap. This CDR3 is 16 amino acids long. Here the CDR3 reads CASSFRLEGPFNEQFF. In DNA form, the CDR3 reads TGTGCCAGCAGTTTTAGGCTGGAGGGACCATTCAATGAGCAGTTCTTC.

The chain has TRBV28 and TRBJ1-1, with D possibly TRBD1 on 5 matching bases. Trimming left V 5 bases short and J 0 bases short, with 13 bases between. The CDR3 length is 15 residues. Germline V gene data show CDR1 as MDHEN and CDR2 as SYDVKM. CDR3 amino acids: CASSEATVMNTEAFF. The CDR3 DNA sequence: TGTGCCAGCAGTGAGGCGACAGTCATGAACACTGAAGCTTTCTTT.

The V call is TRBV5-6, the J call TRBJ2-7; TRBD2 matches at 11 bases. The CDR3 extends over 16 amino acids. Germline trimming cut 0 bases from V and 4 bases from J; bases unmatched to any gene: 6. From germline, CDR1 is SGHDT and CDR2 YYEEEE. This CDR3 is CASSLGEGLAEYEQYF. CDR3 DNA: TGTGCCAGCAGCTTGGGTGAGGGACTAGCGGAGTACGAGCAGTACTTC.

This clone was seen only once. The V call is TRBV6-5, the J call TRBJ1-2, with TRBD1 matching over 11 bases. V dropped 6 bases and J dropped 3; count of bases not matched to a gene: 6. This CDR3 region has 15 residues. CDR1 and CDR2 from the germline V gene are MNHEY and SVGAGI. The CDR3 DNA is TGTGCCAGCAGCCTGGGACAGGGGGACGACTATGGCTACACCTTC. Translated, it gives CASSLGQGDDYGYTF.

The V and J genes are TRBV6-1 and TRBJ2-7, with 14 nucleotides matching TRBD2. Per germline, CDR1 MNHNS and CDR2 SASEGT. J lost 2 bases, V lost 3 bases, and 9 bases had no gene match. The CDR3 consists of 18 residues. The CDR3 DNA is TGTGCCAGCAGTGATAATGGGACTAGCGGGAGCGGTCCCTACGAGCAGTACTTC. Protein product: CASSDNGTSGSGPYEQYF.

The chain employs TRBV7-8 and TRBJ1-1; D is unclear. This CDR3 is 13 amino acids long. Germline CDR1 SGHVS, CDR2 FQNEAQ. V was cut by 5 bases and J by 1 base, with 8 bases left in between. The CDR3 protein is CASSRNWNTEAFF. The CDR3 nucleotides read TGTGCCAGCAGCCGGAACTGGAACACTGAAGCTTTCTTT.

The chain couples TRBV6-5 to TRBJ2-7; tentatively, D is TRBD1 (6 bases). The CDR3 has 14 residues. Germline V gene data show CDR1 as MNHEY and CDR2 as SVGAGI. Trimming left V 2 bases short and J 4 bases short, with 12 bases between. The CDR3 nucleotides read TGTGCCAGCAGTTACGCACAGGGTGTGTACGAGCAGTACTTC. Its translation is CASSYAQGVYEQYF.

Written as DNA, the CDR3 is TGCGCCAGCAGCTTGGTTACGGCAGGACTCACCGGGGAGCTGTTTTTT. Translation: CASSLVTAGLTGELFF. The chain employs TRBV5-1 and TRBJ2-2; weak D call: TRBD2 (5 bases). From germline, CDR1 is SGHRS and CDR2 YFSETQ. The V end was cut by 0 bases, the J end by 4 bases, with 13 bases between. The CDR3 has 16 residues.

This chain joins TRBV4-1 and TRBJ2-3; D remains ambiguous. Trimming took 2 bases from V and 7 from J, leaving 10 bases between them. CDR1 is MGHRA, CDR2 YSYEKL, per germline. The CDR3 runs 13 residues. Here the CDR3 DNA reads TGCGCCAGCAGCCAAAGTTGGGCTCATACGCAGTATTTT. This codes for CASSQSWAHTQYF.

This clone was detected once. The chain combines TRBV29-1 with TRBJ2-1; TRBD2 aligns across 9 bases. V shed 3 bases, J shed 4 bases, and the junction held 7 bases outside the gene matches. Germline V gene sequence: CDR1 SQVTM, CDR2 ANQGSEA. The CDR3 extends over 15 amino acids. CDR3 nucleotide sequence: TGCAGCGTTGAGGGGTCTAGCGGGATGTACAATGAGCAGTTCTTC. Translation: CSVEGSSGMYNEQFF.